The 28 T cell receptor beta chains below all came from one sample that was sequenced in a study of shared clonotypes between healthy human individuals. Naive CD8 populations comprised CD45RO-negative cells positively selected for CCR7, excluding terminally differentiated effector memory CD45RA+ cells. Produced via immunoSEQ multiplex PCR; TCRdb's table is partial and in-frame only. This sample has approximately 650,000 clones, with just under 97% found just once. The sample consisted of naive CD8+ T cells sorted from blood. Receptor source: a woman aged 30 to 39 in good health.

V is TRBV11-2 and J is TRBJ2-1, with 8 bases lining up with TRBD2. The CDR3 consists of 16 residues. Germline trimming cut 1 base from V and 9 bases from J; bases unmatched to any gene: 11. Per germline, CDR1 SGHAT and CDR2 FQNNGV. Written as DNA, the CDR3 is TGTGCCAGCAGCTTAGGGTTGCGGGGGGCTACTGGTGAGCAGTTCTTC. Encoded protein: CASSLGLRGATGEQFF.

This chain links TRBV2 with TRBJ2-1, with 9 bases that match TRBD1. Germline CDR1 SNHLY, CDR2 FYNNEI. This CDR3 contains 16 residues. The V gene end was trimmed by 4 bases and the J gene end by 5 bases; junction bases not matched to a gene: 9. The CDR3 is CASSGVTGGIHNEQFF. Here the CDR3 DNA reads TGTGCCAGCAGTGGGGTGACAGGGGGAATTCACAATGAGCAGTTCTTC.

The chain couples TRBV5-1 to TRBJ1-4; tentatively, D is TRBD1 (5 bases). The CDR3 has 13 amino acids. The V gene's germline CDR1 is SGHRS and CDR2 YFSETQ. V was trimmed by 5 bases and J by 4 bases, leaving 9 bases between them. The CDR3 nucleotides read TGCGCCAGCAGGACAGCCGATAATGAAAAACTGTTTTTT. Its protein is CASRTADNEKLFF.

The chain couples TRBV19 to TRBJ2-7; possible D gene TRBD2, 5 bases. Germline CDR1 LNHDA, CDR2 SQIVND (reference sequence). The CDR3 loop spans 12 amino acids. V lost 6 bases and J lost 4, with 10 bases in between. Written as DNA, the CDR3 is TGTGCCAGTAGAGCTGAGGGTTACGAGCAGTACTTC. Translation gives CASRAEGYEQYF. Full variable domain (missing parts from reference TRBV19 and TRBJ2-7): DGGITQSPKYLFRKEGQNVTLSCEQNLNHDAMYWYRQDPGQGLRLIYYSQIVNDFQKGDIAEGYSVSREKKESFPLTVTSAQKNPTAFYLCASRAEGYEQYFGPGTRLTVT.

This clone was detected only a few times. The chain links TRBV10-1 to TRBJ2-1; no firm D call. Germline-derived CDR1 and CDR2 are WNHNN and SYGVQD (reference sequence). This CDR3 is 12 amino acids long. Trimming removed 3 bases at V and 6 bases at J, with 6 bases between. The CDR3 loop is CASSDYRNEQFF. In nucleotides, the CDR3 is TGCGCCAGCAGTGATTACCGCAATGAGCAGTTCTTC.

The V gene is TRBV27, the J gene TRBJ1-4; 12 bases are a match to TRBD1. Germline CDR1 reads MNHEY; CDR2 reads SMNVEV (reference sequence). The CDR3 consists of 15 residues. Trimming cost V 8 bases and J 8 bases; bases outside gene matches: 9. This chain's CDR3 is CASGAGTGGREKLFF. As DNA, the CDR3 is TGTGCCAGCGGTGCCGGGACAGGGGGCCGAGAAAAACTGTTTTTT.

The chain uses TRBV4-2 and TRBJ2-3, with D possibly called TRBD1 or TRBD2 (5 bases each). Per the germline V gene, CDR1 is LGHNA and CDR2 is YNFKEQ. V shed 4 bases and J shed 2 bases, with 10 bases lying between them. This CDR3 has 14 amino acids. CDR3 in DNA: TGTGCCAGCAGCCCCGGGACCAACACAGATACGCAGTATTTT. It codes for CASSPGTNTDTQYF.

The chain links TRBV19 to TRBJ2-7, with a weak D call TRBD1 (6 bases). Germline V gene sequence: CDR1 LNHDA, CDR2 SQIVND (reference sequence). V lost 11 bases, J lost 2 bases, and 16 bases lay in between. The CDR3 consists of 13 residues. The chain's CDR3 is CAGNRVLTYEQYF. CDR3 bases: TGTGCCGGAAACAGGGTCCTTACCTACGAGCAGTACTTC.

The chain links TRBV27 to TRBJ2-1; 9 bases map to TRBD2. Germline CDR1 is MNHEY and CDR2 is SMNVEV (reference sequence). V shed 7 bases and J 5 bases; nucleotides not matched to a gene: 6. The CDR3 contains 14 residues. The CDR3 DNA sequence: TGTGCCAGCAACTTCTTAGCGGGAGACAATGAGCAGTTCTTC. Translating it yields CASNFLAGDNEQFF.

The chain is built from TRBV19 and TRBJ2-7; 12 bases map to TRBD1. J was trimmed by 5 bases and V by 6 bases; bases with no gene match: 8. Germline CDR1 LNHDA, CDR2 SQIVND (reference sequence). The CDR3 extends over 15 amino acids. The CDR3 DNA sequence: TGTGCCAGTAGCCCCACGGGACAGGGGGCCCACGAGCAGTACTTC. Its translation: CASSPTGQGAHEQYF.

This clone showed up just once. The rearrangement joins TRBV7-9 to TRBJ2-1; 7 bases fit TRBD2. The J segment lost 12 bases and the V segment lost 4 bases, leaving 21 bases of the junction unmatched. Germline CDR1 is SEHNR and CDR2 is FQNEAQ (reference sequence). The CDR3 consists of 17 residues. The CDR3, as DNA: TGTGCCAGCAGCTCCCCCGTGGTGGGAGGGTACAAAGCCCCGCAGTTCTTC. Translation: CASSSPVVGGYKAPQFF.

The CDR3 DNA is TGTGCCAGCAGCTTATCCCAGGTGGTGGTCGACGAGCAGTACTTC. It encodes CASSLSQVVVDEQYF. This chain joins TRBV7-2 and TRBJ2-7; unclear D gene. The CDR3 covers 15 residues. Looked up from germline, CDR1 is SGHTA and CDR2 is FQGNSA. V lost 2 bases and J lost 5, with 16 bases in between.

The chain recombines TRBV28 with TRBJ2-1; 8 positions agree with TRBD2. V lost 6 bases, J lost 10 bases, and 8 bases stayed unmatched. Germline CDR1 and CDR2: MDHEN and SYDVKM. The CDR3 consists of 13 residues. In nucleotides, the CDR3 is TGTGCCAGCAGCCCCGGGGGGGCCTCGGAGCAGTTCTTC. This codes for CASSPGGASEQFF.

V gene TRBV28 combines with J gene TRBJ2-5; D not resolved. Trimming removed 4 bases from V and 7 bases from J, with 7 bases in between. CDR3 length: 11 residues. The germline V gene has CDR1 MDHEN and CDR2 SYDVKM. CDR3 nucleotide sequence: TGTGCCAGCAGTTGGTCCGCGACCCAGTACTTC. Its translation is CASSWSATQYF.

The rearrangement links TRBV27 to TRBJ2-7, with 10 bases lining up with TRBD1. Trimming removed 6 bases from V and 3 bases from J; junction bases left unmatched: 5. The CDR3 sequence is 14 residues long. The germline V gene encodes CDR1 MNHEY and CDR2 SMNVEV (reference sequence). The CDR3 sequence is CASRTGTGVYEQYF. DNA of the CDR3: TGTGCCAGCAGAACCGGGACAGGGGTCTACGAGCAGTACTTC.

This rearrangement joins TRBV7-9 to TRBJ1-1, with unresolved D. Trimming removed 5 bases from V and 6 bases from J, with 13 bases in between. There are 13 residues in the CDR3. Germline CDR1 SEHNR, CDR2 FQNEAQ (reference sequence). The CDR3 coding sequence is TGTGCCAGCAGCGCCCCGCCACAGTCTGAAGCTTTCTTT. Translated: CASSAPPQSEAFF.

The CDR3 region has the DNA TGTGCCAGCACCAAGGAAGGGGCTGTTGAAGAGACCCAGTACTTC. It specifies CASTKEGAVEETQYF. The chain joins TRBV7-2 to TRBJ2-5; tentative D call: TRBD1 (5 bases). Germline CDR1 is SGHTA and CDR2 is FQGNSA. V was shortened by 7 bases and J by 3 bases, with 18 bases between the two germline ends. CDR3 length: 15 residues.

The rearrangement joins TRBV5-4 to TRBJ2-1; D unresolved. The V gene's germline CDR1 is SGHNT and CDR2 YYREEE (reference sequence). The CDR3 runs 11 residues. Deletions cut 1 base from V and 7 bases from J, with 3 bases between. The CDR3: CASSLTNEQFF. The CDR3 nucleotides read TGTGCCAGCAGCTTGACGAATGAGCAGTTCTTC.

This sequence joins TRBV5-1 and TRBJ2-3; 7 bases line up with TRBD2. V lost 4 bases and J lost 0; bases outside the gene matches: 5. Germline CDR1 and CDR2: SGHRS and YFSETQ. This CDR3 is built from 15 residues. CDR3 sequence (DNA): TGCGCCAGCAGCGCACTAGCGACTAGCACAGATACGCAGTATTTT. Encoded protein: CASSALATSTDTQYF.

The gene calls are TRBV18 and TRBJ2-7; D might be TRBD1 or TRBD2, each matching 5 bases. This CDR3 spans 13 amino acids. Looked up from germline, CDR1 is KGHSH and CDR2 is LQKENI. Deletions cut 5 bases from V and 0 bases from J, with 8 bases between. The CDR3 DNA is TGTGCCAGCTCAGGGGACCACTCCTACGAGCAGTACTTC. It specifies CASSGDHSYEQYF.

V gene TRBV5-4 combines with J gene TRBJ2-7; D unclear. CDR1 is SGHNT and CDR2 is YYREEE in the germline V gene (reference sequence). The CDR3 has 13 amino acids. The V end lost 3 bases, the J end lost 0 bases, and 7 bases lay between the germline ends. This CDR3 reads CASSSEASYEQYF. DNA of the CDR3: TGTGCCAGCAGCTCTGAAGCCTCCTACGAGCAGTACTTC.

The genes are TRBV11-2 and TRBJ2-7, with D unclear. The CDR3 totals 15 residues. Trimming pared 2 bases from V and 0 bases from J, leaving 11 bases between. Germline V gives CDR1 SGHAT, CDR2 FQNNGV. The CDR3 DNA is TGTGCCAGCAGCTTAAGGACGGCGAGCTCCTACGAGCAGTACTTC. This translates into CASSLRTASSYEQYF.

V usage is TRBV5-6 and J usage is TRBJ1-4; D is unresolved. The CDR3 totals 15 residues. Trimming pared 4 bases from V and 4 bases from J, leaving 14 bases between. Germline CDR1 SGHDT, CDR2 YYEEEE. The CDR3 DNA follows: TGTGCCAGCAGCCTACCGGACGGTTATAATGAAAAACTGTTTTTT. It yields the protein CASSLPDGYNEKLFF. Full variable domain (outside the CDR3, taken from reference TRBV5-6 and TRBJ1-4): DAGVTQSPTHLIKTRGQQVTLRCSPKSGHDTVSWYQQALGQGPQFIFQYYEEEERQRGNFPDRFSGHQFPNYSSELNVNALLLGDSALYLCASSLPDGYNEKLFFGSGTQLSVL.

V gene TRBV7-9 combines with J gene TRBJ2-7; 12 bases agree with TRBD2. This CDR3 spans 16 amino acids. Germline V CDR1 and CDR2: SEHNR, FQNEAQ (reference sequence). V lost 1 base and J lost 4; bases outside the gene matches: 5. The DNA for the CDR3 is TGTGCCAGCAGCTTAGTCCCCGGACTAGCGGGATACGAGCAGTACTTC. Translation gives CASSLVPGLAGYEQYF.

V usage is TRBV9 and J usage is TRBJ1-3; D remains ambiguous. Germline V lookup: CDR1 SGDLS, CDR2 YYNGEE. The CDR3 sequence is 15 residues long. V shed 0 bases and J shed 1 base, with 8 bases lying between them. The CDR3 protein is CASSVAWGSGNTIYF. As DNA, the CDR3 is TGTGCCAGCAGCGTAGCTTGGGGATCTGGAAACACCATATATTTT.

Here the CDR3 reads CASTQTGIEGNQPQHF. CDR3 DNA sequence: TGTGCCAGCACCCAAACCGGAATCGAGGGCAATCAGCCCCAGCATTTT. The V and J genes are TRBV2 and TRBJ1-5; no clear D gene. Germline lookup yields CDR1 SNHLY and CDR2 FYNNEI. This CDR3 has 16 residues. The V gene lost 7 bases and the J gene lost 2 bases, with 18 bases spanning the gap.

V and J are TRBV6-5 and TRBJ2-2; D is uncertain. The CDR3 contains 13 residues. The germline V gene encodes CDR1 MNHEY and CDR2 SVGAGI. Trimming took 2 bases from V and 6 from J, leaving 7 bases between them. In DNA form, the CDR3 reads TGTGCCAGCAGTTACGGTCCACCCGGGGAGCTGTTTTTT. Translated: CASSYGPPGELFF.

This chain uses TRBV2 with TRBJ1-2; tentatively, D is TRBD1 (5 bases). Germline values: CDR1 SNHLY, CDR2 FYNNEI. CDR3 length: 12 amino acids. Trimming shortened V by 4 bases and J by 9 bases, and 12 bases separated the two germline ends. The CDR3 spells CASSGQGRSYTF. The CDR3 nucleotides read TGTGCCAGCAGTGGCCAGGGCCGAAGCTACACCTTC. The entire variable domain, with the rest obtained from reference TRBV2 and TRBJ1-2, is as follows: EPEVTQTPSHQVTQMGQEVILRCVPISNHLYFYWYRQILGQKVEFLVSFYNNEISEKSEIFDDQFSVERPDGSNFTLKIRSTKLEDSAMYFCASSGQGRSYTFGSGTRLTVV.